The 14 T cell receptor beta chains in this list originate from one sample, sequenced in a study of read filtering for tumor transcriptome and immune sequencing. The library was built from around 0.4 ug RNA with molecular barcoded adaptors for alpha/delta and beta/gamma chains. In TCRdb, the reads were re-called with MiXCR into one record per CDR3 protein. The sample records 40,000 to 50,000 distinct CDR3 sequences, roughly 19% being singletons. The sequenced material came from a population of CD138-negative cells sorted from bone marrow. The receptors shown here come from a donor at least 40 years old with multiple myeloma.

This clonotype showed up just a few times. This sequence may be a read error, since a much larger clone differs from it by one base. The chain has TRBV15 and TRBJ2-7, with 9 positions matching TRBD2. The germline V gene encodes CDR1 LNHNV and CDR2 YYDKDF (reference sequence). This CDR3 is 13 amino acids long. CDR3 nucleotides: TGTGCCGCCAGCAGCTTAGCGGGAGAAGAGCAGTACTTC. Amino acid sequence: CAASSLAGEEQYF.

This clonotype was counted ten times or more. The rearrangement uses TRBV20-1 and TRBJ2-5, with a possible D match to TRBD1 (6 bases). With 0 bases removed from V and 2 bases from J, the gap between germline ends came to 19 bases. Germline V gene sequence: CDR1 DFQATT, CDR2 SNEGSKA (reference sequence). The CDR3 is 17 amino acids. The CDR3 nucleotides read TGCAGTGCTAGAGAACAAGTCCAGGGGCAGGGTCAAGAGACCCAGTACTTC. Translating it yields CSAREQVQGQGQETQYF.

In its sample, this clonotype was seen many times. This chain connects TRBV27 to TRBJ2-5; D unclear. CDR1 MNHEY and CDR2 SMNVEV come from the germline V gene (reference sequence). The CDR3 contains 13 residues. The V end lost 0 bases, the J end lost 5 bases, and 7 bases lay between the germline ends. The chain's CDR3 is CASSLSEMETQYF. DNA of the CDR3: TGTGCCAGCAGTTTATCGGAGATGGAGACCCAGTACTTC.

This clonotype was seen more than once but under ten times. The chain employs TRBV6-5 and TRBJ1-5; D not resolved. V lost 2 bases and J lost 7, with 15 bases in between. The CDR3 covers 15 residues. The germline V gene encodes CDR1 MNHEY and CDR2 SVGAGI. The CDR3 reads CASSYSGGPNQPQHF. Written as DNA, the CDR3 is TGTGCCAGCAGTTACAGCGGCGGCCCAAACCAGCCCCAGCATTTT.

As for this clonotype: A far larger clone is a single base away, which makes a read error likely. The rearrangement links TRBV29-1 to TRBJ1-4; D gene unclear. CDR3 size: 14 residues. CDR1 and CDR2 from the germline V gene are SQVTM and ANQGSEA. The CDR3: CSVEEQRASDTRYF. CDR3 in DNA: TGCAGCGTTGAAGAGCAAAGGGCTTCAGATACGCGGTATTTT.

This clonotype was recorded at least ten times. The chain combines TRBV5-1 with TRBJ2-1; D is perhaps TRBD1 or TRBD2 (5 bases each). The CDR3 length is 15 residues. The V end was cut by 0 bases, the J end by 2 bases, with 9 bases between. Germline loops: CDR1 SGHRS, CDR2 YFSETQ. The CDR3: CASSLAPGPYNEQFF. DNA for the CDR3: TGCGCCAGCAGCTTGGCTCCGGGGCCCTACAATGAGCAGTTCTTC.

CDR3: CASSRMNTEAFF. In DNA, the CDR3 is TGTGCCAGCAGTAGGATGAACACTGAAGCTTTCTTT. V gene TRBV6-2 or TRBV6-3 combines with J gene TRBJ1-1; D gene unclear. Germline-derived CDR1 and CDR2 are MNHEY and SVGEGT. V was trimmed by 5 bases and J by 0 bases, leaving 4 bases between them. The CDR3 sequence is 12 residues long.

The table lists this clonotype with many counts. V is TRBV7-6 and J is TRBJ2-1; 7 bases fit TRBD2. The germline V gene has CDR1 SGHVS and CDR2 FNYEAQ. The CDR3 totals 16 residues. The trim removed 2 bases at V and 5 bases at J, leaving 9 bases unmatched. CDR3 nucleotides: TGTGCCAGCAGCTTAAGGTCGGCGGGAGATCACAATGAGCAGTTCTTC. It codes for CASSLRSAGDHNEQFF. Together with reference TRBV7-6 and TRBJ2-1, the CDR3 gives the full variable domain: GAGVSQSPRYKVTKRGQDVALRCDPISGHVSLYWYRQALGQGPEFLTYFNYEAQQDKSGLPNDRFSAERPEGSISTLTIQRTEQRDSAMYRCASSLRSAGDHNEQFFGPGTRLTVL.

This clonotype was recorded at least ten times. The V call is TRBV20-1, the J call TRBJ2-1; TRBD2 agrees at 12 bases. There are 15 residues in the CDR3. Looked up from germline, CDR1 is DFQATT and CDR2 is SNEGSKA (reference sequence). V was clipped by 2 bases and J by 8 bases; unmatched bases: 7. The CDR3 coding sequence is TGCAGTGCTAGACCTAGCGGGAGGGCCAGGCATGAGCAGTTCTTC. Protein: CSARPSGRARHEQFF.

This clonotype was seen many times. This sequence joins TRBV29-1 and TRBJ2-5; D tentatively reads TRBD1 or TRBD2 (6 bases each). V dropped 5 bases and J dropped 4 bases, with 11 bases sitting between them. The CDR3 covers 12 residues. CDR1 and CDR2 (germline): SQVTM, ANQGSEA. CDR3 nucleotide sequence: TGCAGCGTTCCACAGGGAGGAGAGACCCAGTACTTC. It translates to CSVPQGGETQYF.

The chain couples TRBV7-9 to TRBJ2-7, with a tentative D call TRBD2 (5 bases). This CDR3 is 13 amino acids long. CDR1 and CDR2 from the germline V gene are SEHNR and FQNEAQ (reference sequence). Trimming took off 8 bases at V and 5 bases at J, with 16 bases between the two ends. CDR3 loop: CASGIYEGHEQYF. The CDR3 region has the DNA TGTGCCAGCGGTATATACGAGGGCCACGAGCAGTACTTC.

This clonotype was counted ten times or more. The chain is built from TRBV10-3 and TRBJ2-1; 7 bases line up with TRBD2. Trimming removed 0 bases from V and 7 bases from J; junction bases left unmatched: 6. The CDR3 spans 15 residues. The germline gives CDR1 ENHRY, CDR2 SYGVKD. The CDR3, as DNA: TGTGCCATCAGTGAGTCCGGACTAGTAGGGAATGAGCAGTTCTTC. Translating it yields CAISESGLVGNEQFF.

V is TRBV10-3 and J is TRBJ2-6; no firm D call. Trimming pared 4 bases from V and 1 base from J, leaving 8 bases between. Germline CDR1 and CDR2: ENHRY and SYGVKD. The CDR3 sequence is 15 residues long. In DNA, the CDR3 is TGTGCCATCAGTGGTTCGGCGTCTGGGGCCAACGTCCTGACTTTC. This gives the protein CAISGSASGANVLTF.

Concerning this clonotype itself: A much larger clonotype is one base distant, so this may be a read error. V and J are TRBV12-3 or TRBV12-4 and TRBJ2-1; D is perhaps TRBD2 (5 bases). The CDR3 length is 15 residues. CDR3 region: CASSLGLSSHNEQFF. CDR3 sequence (DNA): TGTGCCAGCAGTTTAGGACTAAGCTCCCACAATGAGCAGTTCTTC.